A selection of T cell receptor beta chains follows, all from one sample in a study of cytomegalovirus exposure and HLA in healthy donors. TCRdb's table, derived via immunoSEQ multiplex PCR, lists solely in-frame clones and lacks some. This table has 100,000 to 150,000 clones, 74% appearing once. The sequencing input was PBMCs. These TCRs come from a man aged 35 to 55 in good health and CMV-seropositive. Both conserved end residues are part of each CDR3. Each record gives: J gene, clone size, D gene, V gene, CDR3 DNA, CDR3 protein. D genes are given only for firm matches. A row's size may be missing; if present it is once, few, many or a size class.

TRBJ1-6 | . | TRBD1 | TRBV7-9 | TGTGCCAGCAGCACACACGACAGGGCTGGAGTGGGCTCACCCCTCCACTTT | CASSTHDRAGVGSPLHF
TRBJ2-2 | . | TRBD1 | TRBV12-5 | TGTGCTAGTGGTCCTCGACAGGGGTCCGGGGAGCTGTTTTTT | CASGPRQGSGELFF
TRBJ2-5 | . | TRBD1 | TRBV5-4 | TGTGCCAGCAGCCCAGGGGGCGTCCAAGAGACCCAGTACTTC | CASSPGGVQETQYF
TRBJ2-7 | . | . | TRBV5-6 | TGTGCCAGCAGCTTCAGGGGAACCGGGACCTACGAGCAGTACTTC | CASSFRGTGTYEQYF
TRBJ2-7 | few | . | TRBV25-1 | TGTGCCAGCAGTGGGATAGCGCTAACCTACGAGCAGTACTTC | CASSGIALTYEQYF
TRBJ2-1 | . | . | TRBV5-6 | TGTGCCAGCAGCTCCGTCCGGACTTCCTACAATGAGCAGTTCTTC | CASSSVRTSYNEQFF
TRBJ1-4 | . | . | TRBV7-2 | TGTGCCAGCAGCTTGGGGCATGAAAAACTGTTTTTT | CASSLGHEKLFF
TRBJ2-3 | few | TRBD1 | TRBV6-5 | TGTGCCAGCAGTTCCCGACAGGGGTCAGATACGCAGTATTTT | CASSSRQGSDTQYF
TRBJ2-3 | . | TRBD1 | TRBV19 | TGTGCCAGTAGTATAGAGACAGGGGGCCCAGTAGATACGCAGTATTTT | CASSIETGGPVDTQYF
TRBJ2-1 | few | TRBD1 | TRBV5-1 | TGCGCCAGCTTCCTAGGACAGGGACTTAACAATGAGCAGTTCTTC | CASFLGQGLNNEQFF
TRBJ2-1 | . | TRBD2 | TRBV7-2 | TGTGCCAGCAGCATACCACCGCCATTCACTAGCGGGGGCTTAAATGAGCAGTTCTTC | CASSIPPPFTSGGLNEQFF
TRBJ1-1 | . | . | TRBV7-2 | TGTGCCAGCAGCTTAGTGGGCATTTCACTCACTGAAGCTTTCTTT | CASSLVGISLTEAFF
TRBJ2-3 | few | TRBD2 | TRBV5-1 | TGCGCCAGCAGGGGACTAGCGGGAGCAGATACGCAGTATTTT | CASRGLAGADTQYF
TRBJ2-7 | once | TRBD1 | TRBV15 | TGTGCCACCAGCAGAGATAAGGGGACAGGGGAAGGGCAGTACTTC | CATSRDKGTGEGQYF
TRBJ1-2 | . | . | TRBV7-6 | TGTGCCAGCAGCTTGGGGGGGCCTGACTATGGCTACACCTTC | CASSLGGPDYGYTF
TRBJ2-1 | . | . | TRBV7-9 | TGTGCCAGCAGCATGACACCCGGGATCAATGAGCAGTTCTTC | CASSMTPGINEQFF
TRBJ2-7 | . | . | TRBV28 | TGTGCCAGCAGCCCACCAGACAGCTTCTACGAGCAGTACTTC | CASSPPDSFYEQYF
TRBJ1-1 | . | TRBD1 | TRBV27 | TGTGCCACCAGAGGGGACAGCCCTGAAGCTTTCTTT | CATRGDSPEAFF
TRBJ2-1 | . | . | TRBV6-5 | TGTGCCAGCAGTTACTTAGGGGCACCTCCATACAATGAGCAGTTCTTC | CASSYLGAPPYNEQFF
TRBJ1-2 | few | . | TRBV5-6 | TGTGCCAGCAGCTTGGGTACGAGGGCTGGCTACACCTTC | CASSLGTRAGYTF
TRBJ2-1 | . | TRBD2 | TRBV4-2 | TGTGCCAGCAGCCAAGTAGGAAGGACTAGCGGGAGCTATGAGCAGTTCTTC | CASSQVGRTSGSYEQFF
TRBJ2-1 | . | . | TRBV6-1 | TGTGCCAGCAGTGACGCCGCTAGCAGTCCGTGGGGAGAGCAGTTCTTC | CASSDAASSPWGEQFF
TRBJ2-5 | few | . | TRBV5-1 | TGCGCCAGCAGCTTGGCCAGGGGGGCCGCGGAGACCCAGTACTTC | CASSLARGAAETQYF
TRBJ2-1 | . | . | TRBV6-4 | TGTGCCAGCAGTGAATTCGCACCAGGGGTTGGGAACAATGAGCAGTTCTTC | CASSEFAPGVGNNEQFF
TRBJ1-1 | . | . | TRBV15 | TGTGCCACCAGCAGTTCACTTCCGGGAGGCACTGAAGCTTTCTTT | CATSSSLPGGTEAFF
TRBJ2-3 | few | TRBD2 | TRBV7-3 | TGTGCCAGCAGCTTACAAGCGGGACTCACAGATACGCAGTATTTT | CASSLQAGLTDTQYF
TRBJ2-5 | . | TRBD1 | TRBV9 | TGTGCCAGCAGCGTAGGGGGACAGCAAGAGACCCAGTACTTC | CASSVGGQQETQYF
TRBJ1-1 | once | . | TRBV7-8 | TGTGCCAGCAGCCCAGGGAGGGGGGGCATGAACACTGAAGCTTTCTTT | CASSPGRGGMNTEAFF
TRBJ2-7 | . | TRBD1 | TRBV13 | TGTGCCAGCAGCCCCGGGGACAGGGGACAGAAGCAGTACTTC | CASSPGDRGQKQYF
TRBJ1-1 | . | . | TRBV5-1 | TGCGCCAGCAGCCTAATCGGGGAAACTGAAGCTTTCTTT | CASSLIGETEAFF
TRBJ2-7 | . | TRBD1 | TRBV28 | TGTGCCAGCAGCTCACCCTCGACAGGGTCCTCCTACGAGCAGTACTTC | CASSSPSTGSSYEQYF
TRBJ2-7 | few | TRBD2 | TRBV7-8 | TGTGCCAGCAGCGGTAGTGGCGGGGGTAGATCCTACGAGCAGTACTTC | CASSGSGGGRSYEQYF
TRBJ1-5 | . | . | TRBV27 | TGTGCCAGCAGCCACAGGGAGGGTGGGGCTTGGCCCCAGCATTTT | CASSHREGGAWPQHF
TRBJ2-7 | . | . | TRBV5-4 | TGTGCCAGCAGCTTGGGCCGGGGGACTTTGACCTACGAGCAGTACTTC | CASSLGRGTLTYEQYF
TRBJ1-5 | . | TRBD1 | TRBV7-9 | TGTGCCAGCAGCTTAGGAACAGGGGGGAAGAATCAGCCCCAGCATTTT | CASSLGTGGKNQPQHF
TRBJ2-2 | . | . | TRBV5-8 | TGTGCCAGCGGGGCGATACCGAACACCGGGGAGCTGTTTTTT | CASGAIPNTGELFF
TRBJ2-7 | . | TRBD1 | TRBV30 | TGTGCCTGGAGTATACCGGACAGGGTGAGAGCCTACGAGCAGTACTTC | CAWSIPDRVRAYEQYF
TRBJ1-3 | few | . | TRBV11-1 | TGTGCCAGCAGCCCCCGTGGAGGGACCTTCTCTGGAAACACCATATATTTT | CASSPRGGTFSGNTIYF
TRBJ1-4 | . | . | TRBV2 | TGTGCCAGCAGGTATCGACAGGCGATTGAAAAACTGTTTTTT | CASRYRQAIEKLFF
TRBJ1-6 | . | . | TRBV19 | TGTGCCAGTAGTATAGAGAGAGGTTCACCCCTCCACTTT | CASSIERGSPLHF
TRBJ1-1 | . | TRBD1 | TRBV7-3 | TGTGCCAGCAGCTTAGGAGGCAGGGGGGCTGCTGAAGCTTTCTTT | CASSLGGRGAAEAFF
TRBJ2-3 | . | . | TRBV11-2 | TGTGCCAGCAGCTTCTTATCGGGGACTAGCACAGATACGCAGTATTTT | CASSFLSGTSTDTQYF
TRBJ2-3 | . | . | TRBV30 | TGTGCCTGGAGACAGGATCTTGGTACGCAGTATTTT | CAWRQDLGTQYF
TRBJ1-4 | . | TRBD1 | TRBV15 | TGTGCCACCAGCAGAGACCTGGGACAGCGACTGTTTTTT | CATSRDLGQRLFF
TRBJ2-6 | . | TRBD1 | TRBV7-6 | TGTGCCAGCAGCTTAGGGACAGGAAACTCTGGGGCCAACGTCCTGACTTTC | CASSLGTGNSGANVLTF
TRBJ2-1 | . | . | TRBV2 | TGTGCCAGCAGTGGTGACAGTTACAATGAGCAGTTCTTC | CASSGDSYNEQFF
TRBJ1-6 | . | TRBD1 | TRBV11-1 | TGTGCCAGCAGCCTAGGAGGGACAGGGGATTCACCCCTCCACTTT | CASSLGGTGDSPLHF